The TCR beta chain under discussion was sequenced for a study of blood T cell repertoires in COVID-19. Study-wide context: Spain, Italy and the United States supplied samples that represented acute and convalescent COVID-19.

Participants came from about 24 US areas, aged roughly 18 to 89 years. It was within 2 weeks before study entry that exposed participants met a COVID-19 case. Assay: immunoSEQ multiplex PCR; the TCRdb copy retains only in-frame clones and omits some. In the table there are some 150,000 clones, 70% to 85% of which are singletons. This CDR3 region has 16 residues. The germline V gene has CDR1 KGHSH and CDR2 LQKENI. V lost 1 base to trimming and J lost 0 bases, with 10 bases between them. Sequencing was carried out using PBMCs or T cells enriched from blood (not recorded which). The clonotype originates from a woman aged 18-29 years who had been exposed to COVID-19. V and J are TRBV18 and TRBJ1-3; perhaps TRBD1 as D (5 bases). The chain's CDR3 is CASSPLRDFSGNTIYF. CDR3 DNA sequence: TGTGCCAGCTCACCACTAAGGGACTTCTCTGGAAACACCATATATTTT.